This T cell receptor (beta chain) was identified in a study of cytomegalovirus exposure and HLA in healthy donors. As for the study in general: A prior study identified 117 million unique TCR beta sequences from about 179 million T cells. Early released data had 80 million or so unique TCRs, all coming from HLA-typed donors. The study's findings and limits: Most TCR sequences proved rare, with some public TCRs found in many donors. A missense DCLRE1C variant was associated with V- and J-gene trimming of TCR beta chains in a later analysis, and an independent cohort replicated the association.

This PCR relied on a set of 60 Vbeta primers and 13 Jbeta primers. Libraries were prepared by immunoSEQ multiplex PCR; TCRdb keeps only in-frame clonotypes and omits some of them. The profile shows 120,000 to 150,000 clones, around four fifths of them singletons. This clone was seen more than once but under ten times. The antigen is undetermined. Trimming shortened V by 0 bases and J by 1 base, and 9 bases separated the two germline ends. Germline lookup yields CDR1 LNHNV and CDR2 YYDKDF (reference sequence). The length of the CDR3 is 15 residues. The genes are TRBV15 and TRBJ2-5; D gene unclear. The TCR sequence derives from a man aged 25-45 years in good health and CMV-seronegative. The sequenced sample consisted of PBMCs. The CDR3 DNA follows: TGTGCCACCAGCAGAGATCCGGGTGCCCAAGAGACCCAGTACTTC. Its protein is CATSRDPGAQETQYF.